The clone carrying this TCR beta chain was seen a few times. The data are from a study of cytomegalovirus exposure and HLA in healthy donors. With 5 bases clipped from V and 12 bases from J, the junction kept 11 bases outside the gene matches. Germline CDR1 reads SGHTA; CDR2 reads FQGTGA. The CDR3 has 14 residues. Use of 60 Vbeta and 13 Jbeta primers characterized the PCR. Clones were sequenced by immunoSEQ multiplex PCR, and TCRdb holds only the in-frame ones, with some missing. The sample includes roughly 120,000 clones, about 80% of them seen just once. This sequence was found in a man aged 35-49 years in good health and CMV-seronegative. The specimen was PBMCs. This chain links TRBV7-3 with TRBJ2-3, with TRBD2 matching over 10 bases. CDR3: CASSPRGSGGDQYF. DNA for the CDR3: TGTGCCAGCAGCCCGAGGGGGAGCGGGGGGGACCAGTATTTT. Full variable domain (rest looked up from reference TRBV7-3 and TRBJ2-3): GAGVSQTPSNKVTEKGKYVELRCDPISGHTALYWYRQSLGQGPEFLIYFQGTGAADDSGLPNDRFFAVRPEGSVSTLKIQRTERGDSAVYLCASSPRGSGGDQYFGPGTRLTVL.